One and the same sample provided the 17 T cell receptor beta chains below, sequenced in a study of OX40 agonist ivuxolimab in advanced cancers. The library was made by the immunoSEQ multiplex PCR assay. The source is immuneACCESS, and TCRdb retained only in-frame sequences with V and J called. Part of the clones is not carried over; for the studies checked, unresolved V genes explain less than half of this, and the remainder is unexplained. This sample holds over 65,000 clones; about 90% were observed only once. Nearly 0.55% of the sample is in the top ten clones. The sample in question was CD4+ or CD8+ T cells sorted from blood, obtained in a trial of the OX40 agonist ivuxolimab. All receptors derive from an adult with an advanced solid tumor such as melanoma, head and neck, liver or kidney cancer.

The chain has TRBV5-4 and TRBJ2-7; maybe TRBD2 (6 bases). The CDR3 spans 15 residues. V was shortened by 1 base and J by 1 base, with 12 bases between the two germline ends. The germline CDR1 and CDR2 sequences are SGHNT and YYREEE (reference sequence). This CDR3 reads CASSLMGGGSYEQYF. CDR3 DNA: TGTGCCAGCAGCTTGATGGGGGGAGGATCCTACGAGCAGTACTTC.

The V call is TRBV4-1, the J call TRBJ2-3; 8 nucleotides agree with TRBD1. CDR1 and CDR2 (germline): MGHRA, YSYEKL. After removal of 3 bases from V and 5 bases from J, the junction contained 13 bases not matched to a gene. The CDR3 is made up of 17 amino acids. The CDR3, as DNA: TGCGCCAGCAGCCAGGGTGGGACAGGCCGGGCTGTAGATACGCAGTATTTT. Translation: CASSQGGTGRAVDTQYF.

This rearrangement joins TRBV5-1 to TRBJ1-1, with D unresolved. This CDR3 comprises 14 residues. V was cut by 2 bases and J by 5 bases, with 13 bases left in between. Germline V gene data show CDR1 as SGHRS and CDR2 as YFSETQ. The CDR3 sequence is CASSFQGTRTEAFF. The CDR3 nucleotides are TGCGCCAGCAGCTTTCAAGGAACGAGGACTGAAGCTTTCTTT.

The rearrangement joins TRBV29-1 to TRBJ2-5; D possibly uses TRBD1 or TRBD2 (6 bases each). The germline V gene encodes CDR1 SQVTM and CDR2 ANQGSEA. The germline V and J ends were trimmed by 3 bases and 4 bases, with 15 bases remaining between them. This CDR3 comprises 14 residues. This CDR3 is CSVEGGAGAETQYF. The CDR3 DNA follows: TGCAGCGTTGAGGGCGGGGCAGGGGCAGAGACCCAGTACTTC.

The chain couples TRBV15 to TRBJ2-1; D is possibly TRBD1 (7 bases). The CDR3 runs to 15 residues. Per the germline V gene, CDR1 is LNHNV and CDR2 is YYDKDF (reference sequence). V lost 2 bases, J lost 4 bases, and 12 bases lay in between. The CDR3 is CATSRSRGDYNEQFF. The CDR3 nucleotides are TGTGCCACCAGCAGATCCAGGGGGGATTACAATGAGCAGTTCTTC.

V is TRBV5-1 and J is TRBJ2-1; 8 bases map to TRBD2. Germline CDR1 and CDR2: SGHRS and YFSETQ. The CDR3 contains 16 residues. Trimming at V came to 0 bases and at J to 1 base, leaving 3 bases not matched to a gene. CDR3 protein: CASSLERGRSYNEQFF. Written as DNA, the CDR3 is TGCGCCAGCAGCTTGGAACGCGGGAGGTCCTACAATGAGCAGTTCTTC.

The chain links TRBV11-3 to TRBJ2-5, with D tentatively TRBD1 or TRBD2 (6 bases each). V lost 5 bases to trimming and J lost 4 bases, with 14 bases between them. This CDR3 region has 14 residues. The germline V gene encodes CDR1 SGHNT and CDR2 YENEEA. The CDR3 DNA reads as TGTGCCAGCAGCCTCGGAGGGGGAGGAGAGACCCAGTACTTC. Translating it yields CASSLGGGGETQYF. The full variable domain, rest sourced from reference TRBV11-3 and TRBJ2-5, is EAGVVQSPRYKIIEKKQPVAFWCNPISGHNTLYWYLQNLGQGPELLIRYENEEAVDDSQLPKDRFSAERLKGVDSTLKIQPAELGDSAVYLCASSLGGGGETQYFGPGTRLLVL.

This chain links TRBV11-3 with TRBJ1-4, with 7 nucleotides matching TRBD1. Germline V gene sequence: CDR1 SGHNT, CDR2 YENEEA. J lost 3 bases, V lost 0 bases, and 1 base had no gene match. The CDR3 length is 15 residues. CDR3 sequence: CASSLEGQSNEKLFF. DNA of the CDR3: TGTGCCAGCAGCTTAGAGGGACAGTCTAATGAAAAACTGTTTTTT.

The chain combines TRBV11-2 with TRBJ2-5, with 9 bases that match TRBD1. The CDR3 sequence is 18 residues long. The V gene end was trimmed by 4 bases and the J gene end by 5 bases; junction bases not matched to a gene: 17. Per germline, CDR1 SGHAT and CDR2 FQNNGV. The CDR3 spells CASSYKYPGTGIRETQYF. Written as DNA, the CDR3 is TGTGCCAGCAGCTATAAATACCCCGGGACAGGGATACGGGAGACCCAGTACTTC.

V and J are TRBV19 and TRBJ2-2; TRBD1 or TRBD2 may be the D gene (5 bases each). Germline V gene data show CDR1 as LNHDA and CDR2 as SQIVND (reference sequence). The V end lost 3 bases, the J end lost 4 bases, and 9 bases lay between the germline ends. The CDR3 contains 14 residues. CDR3 loop: CASSIRGGTGELFF. The CDR3 DNA is TGTGCCAGTAGTATTCGGGGCGGCACCGGGGAGCTGTTTTTT.

The V and J genes are TRBV7-2 and TRBJ1-1; D remains ambiguous. Germline assignment: CDR1 SGHTA and CDR2 FQGNSA. The V end was cut by 2 bases, the J end by 2 bases, with 6 bases between. There are 13 residues in the CDR3. The CDR3 DNA sequence: TGTGCCAGCAGCTTACAGGTTAACACTGAAGCTTTCTTT. It codes for CASSLQVNTEAFF.

The V and J genes are TRBV11-2 and TRBJ2-7; tentative D call: TRBD2 (7 bases). V lost 6 bases and J 5 bases, leaving 29 bases between the germline ends. The CDR3 has 18 amino acids. Germline-derived CDR1 and CDR2 are SGHAT and FQNNGV. The CDR3 loop reads CASSGNRDTPGGSNEQYF. In DNA, the CDR3 is TGTGCCAGCAGTGGAAACCGGGACACTCCCGGCGGGAGCAACGAGCAGTACTTC.

The genes are TRBV6-1 and TRBJ1-2; D unresolved. Deletions cut 4 bases from V and 2 bases from J, with 11 bases between. The V gene's germline CDR1 is MNHNS and CDR2 SASEGT. The CDR3 is made up of 14 amino acids. The CDR3 protein is CASSGYSTNYGYTF. The CDR3 DNA follows: TGTGCCAGCAGTGGTTACAGTACCAACTATGGCTACACCTTC.

This chain uses TRBV13 with TRBJ1-2; D gene uncertain. The CDR3 loop spans 15 amino acids. Germline CDR1 reads PRHDT; CDR2 reads FYEKMQ (reference sequence). The V gene lost 4 bases and the J gene lost 4 bases, with 16 bases spanning the gap. CDR3 DNA sequence: TGTGCCAGCAGCTCCCTACAGCTTCCGAGCTATGGCTACACCTTC. It translates to CASSSLQLPSYGYTF.

The J gene is TRBJ2-2, the V gene TRBV7-3; 8 nucleotides align to TRBD1. V lost 1 base and J lost 4; bases outside the gene matches: 8. The germline CDR1 and CDR2 sequences are SGHTA and FQGTGA. The CDR3 is made up of 17 amino acids. The CDR3 coding sequence is TGTGCCAGCAGCTTAAGTGCCAGGGGGCAGGGCACCGGGGAGCTGTTTTTT. Translated: CASSLSARGQGTGELFF. The full variable domain, completed using reference TRBV7-3 and TRBJ2-2, is GAGVSQTPSNKVTEKGKYVELRCDPISGHTALYWYRQSLGQGPEFLIYFQGTGAADDSGLPNDRFFAVRPEGSVSTLKIQRTERGDSAVYLCASSLSARGQGTGELFFGEGSRLTVL.

The gene calls are TRBV7-2 and TRBJ2-3; D might be TRBD1 or TRBD2, each matching 5 bases. The CDR3 is 15 residues long. Germline lookup yields CDR1 SGHTA and CDR2 FQGNSA. Deletions cut 5 bases from V and 4 bases from J, with 16 bases between. CDR3 loop: CASSPGGRGPDTQYF. CDR3 in DNA: TGTGCCAGCAGCCCTGGGGGACGGGGCCCAGATACGCAGTATTTT.

This clone was detected only once. The V gene is TRBV29-1, the J gene TRBJ2-1, with D hard to call. The CDR3 length is 13 residues. Germline loops: CDR1 SQVTM, CDR2 ANQGSEA. V gave up 3 bases and J gave up 3 bases, with 9 bases separating them. As DNA, the CDR3 is TGCAGCGTTGAGGTAGCTGTCTACAATGAGCAGTTCTTC. Encoded protein: CSVEVAVYNEQFF.